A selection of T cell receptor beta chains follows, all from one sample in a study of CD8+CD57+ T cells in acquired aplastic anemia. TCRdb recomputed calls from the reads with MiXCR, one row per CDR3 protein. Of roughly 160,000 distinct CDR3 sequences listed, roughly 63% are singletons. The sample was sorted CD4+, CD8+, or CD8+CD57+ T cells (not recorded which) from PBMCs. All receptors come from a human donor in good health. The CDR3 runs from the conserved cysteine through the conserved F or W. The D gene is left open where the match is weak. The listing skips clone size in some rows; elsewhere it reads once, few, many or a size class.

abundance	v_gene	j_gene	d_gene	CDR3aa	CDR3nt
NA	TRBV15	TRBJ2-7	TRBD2	CATSWPAGSGEQYF	TGTGCCACCTCCTGGCCAGCGGGGTCCGGGGAGCAGTACTTC
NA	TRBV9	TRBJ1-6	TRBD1	CASSLPRTGNSPLHF	TGTGCCAGCAGCTTACCACGGACAGGGAATTCACCCCTCCACTTT
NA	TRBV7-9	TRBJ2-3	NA	CASSQVAPDTQYF	TGTGCCAGCAGCCAAGTTGCCCCAGATACGCAGTATTTT
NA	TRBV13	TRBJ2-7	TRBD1	CASSDRGSFEQYF	TGTGCCAGCAGCGACAGGGGTAGTTTCGAGCAGTACTTC
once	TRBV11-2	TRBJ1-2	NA	CASSLEGNYGYTF	TGTGCCAGCAGCTTAGAAGGGAACTATGGCTACACCTTC
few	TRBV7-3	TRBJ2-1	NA	CASINPGNEQFF	TGTGCCAGCATAAACCCAGGCAATGAGCAGTTCTTC
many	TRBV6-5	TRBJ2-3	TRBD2	CASSTLAGEWGTDTQYF	TGTGCCAGCAGTACACTAGCGGGAGAATGGGGCACAGATACGCAGTATTTT
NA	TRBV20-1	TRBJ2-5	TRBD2	CSAPGGEETQYF	TGCAGTGCACCGGGAGGTGAAGAGACCCAGTACTTC
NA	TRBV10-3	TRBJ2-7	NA	CAISETRAGNEQYF	TGTGCCATCAGTGAGACACGGGCAGGGAACGAGCAGTACTTC
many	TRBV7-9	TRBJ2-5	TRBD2	CASSLAPSGSRETQYF	TGTGCCAGCAGCTTAGCACCTAGCGGGAGTAGAGAGACCCAGTACTTC
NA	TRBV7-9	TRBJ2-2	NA	CASSRGSFTGELFF	TGTGCCAGCAGCCGGGGTTCTTTCACCGGGGAGCTGTTTTTT
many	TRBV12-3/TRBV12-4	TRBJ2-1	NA	CASSLVVGGNEQFF	TGTGCCAGCAGTTTGGTGGTCGGGGGTAATGAGCAGTTCTTC
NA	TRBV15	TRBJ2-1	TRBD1	CATSRARERQGDYNEQFF	TGTGCCACCAGCAGAGCCCGGGAAAGACAGGGAGACTACAATGAGCAGTTCTTC
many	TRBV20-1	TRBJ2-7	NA	CSARADHDYEQYF	TGCAGTGCTAGAGCGGATCACGACTACGAGCAGTACTTC
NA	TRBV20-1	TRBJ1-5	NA	CSARESRINQPQHF	TGCAGTGCTAGAGAGTCACGGATAAATCAGCCCCAGCATTTT
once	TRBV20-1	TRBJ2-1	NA	CSASFVTSNEQFF	TGCAGTGCTAGTTTCGTGACTAGCAATGAGCAGTTCTTC
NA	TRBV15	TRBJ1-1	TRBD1	CATSRDNRGQGGRNTEAFF	TGTGCCACCAGCAGAGATAACAGAGGACAGGGGGGGAGAAACACTGAAGCTTTCTTT
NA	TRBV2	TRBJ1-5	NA	CASSEKISGYNQPQHF	TGTGCCAGCAGTGAAAAGATATCGGGCTACAATCAGCCCCAGCATTTT
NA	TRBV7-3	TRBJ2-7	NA	CASSLRRGDKPYEQYF	TGTGCCAGCAGCTTAAGGCGCGGGGACAAACCCTACGAGCAGTACTTC
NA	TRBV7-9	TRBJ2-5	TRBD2	CASSPAGVRRETQYF	TGTGCCAGCAGCCCCGCGGGAGTTAGGCGAGAGACCCAGTACTTC
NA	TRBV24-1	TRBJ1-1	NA	CATSEGRENTEAFF	TGTGCCACCAGTGAAGGCAGGGAGAACACTGAAGCTTTCTTT
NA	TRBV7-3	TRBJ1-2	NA	CASSPRVLGGGGYTF	TGTGCCAGCAGCCCACGTGTACTGGGGGGGGGTGGCTACACCTTC
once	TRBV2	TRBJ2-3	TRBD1	CASTDRDTDTQYF	TGTGCCAGCACCGACAGGGACACAGATACGCAGTATTTT
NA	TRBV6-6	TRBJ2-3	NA	CASVFRSADTQYF	TGTGCCAGCGTCTTCCGGTCTGCAGATACGCAGTATTTT
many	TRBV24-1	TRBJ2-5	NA	CATSDLKGMEETQYF	TGTGCCACCAGTGATTTGAAAGGGATGGAGGAGACCCAGTACTTC
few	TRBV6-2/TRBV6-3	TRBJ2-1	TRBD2	CASSSRTSGKNEQFF	TGTGCCAGCAGTTCACGGACTAGCGGGAAAAATGAGCAGTTCTTC
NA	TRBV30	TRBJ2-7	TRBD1	CAWSFGTGGAFSF	TGTGCCTGGAGTTTCGGGACAGGGGGCGCATTTTCTTTC
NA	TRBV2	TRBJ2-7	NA	CASSEVLAASYEQYF	TGTGCCAGCAGTGAAGTACTAGCTGCCTCCTACGAGCAGTACTTC